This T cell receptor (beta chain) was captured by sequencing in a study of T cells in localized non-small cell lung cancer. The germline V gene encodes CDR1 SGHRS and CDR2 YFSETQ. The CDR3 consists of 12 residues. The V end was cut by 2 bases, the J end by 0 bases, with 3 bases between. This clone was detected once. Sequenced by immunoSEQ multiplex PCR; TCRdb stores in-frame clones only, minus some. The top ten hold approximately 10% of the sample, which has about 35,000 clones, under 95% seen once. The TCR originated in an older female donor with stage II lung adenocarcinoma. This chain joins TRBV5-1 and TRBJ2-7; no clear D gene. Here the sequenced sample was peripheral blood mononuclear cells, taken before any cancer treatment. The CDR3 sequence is CASSFTSYEQYF. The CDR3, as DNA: TGCGCCAGCAGCTTCACCTCCTACGAGCAGTACTTC.